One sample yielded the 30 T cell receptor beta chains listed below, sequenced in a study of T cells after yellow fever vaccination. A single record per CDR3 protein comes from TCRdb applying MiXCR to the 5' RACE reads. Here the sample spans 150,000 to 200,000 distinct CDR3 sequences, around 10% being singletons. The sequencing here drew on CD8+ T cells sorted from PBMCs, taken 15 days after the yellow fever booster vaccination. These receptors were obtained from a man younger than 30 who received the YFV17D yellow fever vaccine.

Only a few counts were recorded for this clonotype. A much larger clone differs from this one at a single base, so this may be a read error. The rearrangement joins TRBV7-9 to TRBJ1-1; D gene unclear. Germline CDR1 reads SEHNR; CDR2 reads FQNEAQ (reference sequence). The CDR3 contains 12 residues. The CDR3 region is CAGSLGNTEAFF. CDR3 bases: TGTGCCGGCAGCTTAGGGAACACTGAAGCTTTCTTT. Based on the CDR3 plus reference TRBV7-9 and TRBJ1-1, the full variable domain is DTGVSQNPRHKITKRGQNVTFRCDPISEHNRLYWYRQTLGQGPEFLTYFQNEAQLEKSRLLSDRFSAERPKGSFSTLEIQRTEQGDSAMYLCAGSLGNTEAFFGQGTRLTVV.

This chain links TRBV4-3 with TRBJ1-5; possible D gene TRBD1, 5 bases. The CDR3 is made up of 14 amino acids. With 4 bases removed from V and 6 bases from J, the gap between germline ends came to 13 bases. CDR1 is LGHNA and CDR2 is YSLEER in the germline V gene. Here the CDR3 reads CASSPGRGFQPQHF. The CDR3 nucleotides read TGCGCCAGCAGCCCCGGAAGGGGATTTCAGCCCCAGCATTTT.

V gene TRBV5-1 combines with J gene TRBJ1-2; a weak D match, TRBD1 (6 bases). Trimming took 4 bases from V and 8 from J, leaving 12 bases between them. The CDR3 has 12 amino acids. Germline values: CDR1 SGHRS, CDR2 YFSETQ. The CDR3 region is CASSPRGLGYTF. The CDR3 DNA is TGCGCCAGCAGCCCCCGGGGGCTCGGCTACACCTTC.

CDR3 sequence reads: CASSSLPDWNDGYTF. CDR3 coding DNA: TGCGCCAGCAGCTCCCTCCCCGACTGGAACGATGGCTACACCTTC. This chain links TRBV5-1 with TRBJ1-2; D unresolved. The CDR3 length is 15 residues. Looked up from germline, CDR1 is SGHRS and CDR2 is YFSETQ. The V and J ends lost 3 bases and 6 bases respectively, with 18 bases between them.

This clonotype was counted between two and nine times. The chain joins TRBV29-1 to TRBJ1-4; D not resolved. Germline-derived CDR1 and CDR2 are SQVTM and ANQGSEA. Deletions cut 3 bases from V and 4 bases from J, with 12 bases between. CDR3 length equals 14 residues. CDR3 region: CSVELALGNEKLFF. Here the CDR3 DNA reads TGCAGCGTTGAGCTCGCGTTAGGTAATGAAAAACTGTTTTTT.

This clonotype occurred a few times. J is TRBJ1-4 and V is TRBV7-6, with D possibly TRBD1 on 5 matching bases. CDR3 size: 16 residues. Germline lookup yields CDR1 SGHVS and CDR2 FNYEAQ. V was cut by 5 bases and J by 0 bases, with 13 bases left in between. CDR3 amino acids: CASSIYSTATNEKLFF. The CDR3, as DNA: TGTGCCAGCAGCATTTACTCGACAGCAACTAATGAAAAACTGTTTTTT.

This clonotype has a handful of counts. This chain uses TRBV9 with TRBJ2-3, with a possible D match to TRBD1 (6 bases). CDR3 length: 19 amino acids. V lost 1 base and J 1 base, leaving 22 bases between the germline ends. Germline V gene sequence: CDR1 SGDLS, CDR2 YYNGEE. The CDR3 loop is CASSVHREVRGIRTDTQYF. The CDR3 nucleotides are TGTGCCAGCAGCGTACATAGGGAAGTGAGGGGGATCCGCACAGATACGCAGTATTTT.

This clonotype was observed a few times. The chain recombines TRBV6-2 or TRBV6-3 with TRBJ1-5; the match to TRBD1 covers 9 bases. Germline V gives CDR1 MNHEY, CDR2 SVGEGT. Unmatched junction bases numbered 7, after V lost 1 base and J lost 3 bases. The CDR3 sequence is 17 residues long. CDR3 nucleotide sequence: TGTGCCAGCAGTTACTTCAGACAGGGGGAAATCAATCAGCCCCAGCATTTT. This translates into CASSYFRQGEINQPQHF.

The CDR3 DNA reads as TGCAGCGTTGAAATGGCGACTAGCGGGCCAGATACGCAGTATTTT. It is translated as CSVEMATSGPDTQYF. The J gene is TRBJ2-3, the V gene TRBV29-1; 10 bases match TRBD2. CDR1 is SQVTM, CDR2 ANQGSEA, per germline. Trimming cost V 2 bases and J 4 bases; bases outside gene matches: 6. This CDR3 has 15 residues.

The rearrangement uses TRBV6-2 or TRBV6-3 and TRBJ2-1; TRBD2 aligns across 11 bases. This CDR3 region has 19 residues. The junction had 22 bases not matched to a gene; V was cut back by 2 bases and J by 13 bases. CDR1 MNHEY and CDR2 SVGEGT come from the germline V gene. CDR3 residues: CASSYPGGLAGINNDAQFF. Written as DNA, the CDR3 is TGTGCCAGCAGTTACCCTGGAGGACTAGCGGGTATTAACAATGATGCTCAGTTCTTC.

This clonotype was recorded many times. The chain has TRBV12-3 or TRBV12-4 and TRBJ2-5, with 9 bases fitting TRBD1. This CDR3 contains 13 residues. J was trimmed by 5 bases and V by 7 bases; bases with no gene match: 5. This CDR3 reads CASTSGQGETQYF. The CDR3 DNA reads TGTGCCAGCACCTCTGGACAGGGGGAGACCCAGTACTTC.

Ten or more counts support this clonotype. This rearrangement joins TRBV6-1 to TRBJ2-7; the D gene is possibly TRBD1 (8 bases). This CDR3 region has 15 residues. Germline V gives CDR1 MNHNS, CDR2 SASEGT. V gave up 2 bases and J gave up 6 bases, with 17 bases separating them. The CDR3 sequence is CASSEKSTGGAEQYF. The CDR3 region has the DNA TGTGCCAGCAGTGAAAAGAGTACAGGGGGGGCCGAGCAGTACTTC.

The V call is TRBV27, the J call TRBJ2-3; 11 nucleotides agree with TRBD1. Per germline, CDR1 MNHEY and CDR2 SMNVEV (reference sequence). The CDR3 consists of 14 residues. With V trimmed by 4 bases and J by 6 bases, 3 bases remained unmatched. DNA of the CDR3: TGTGCCAGCAGTTCGGGACAGGGGGTCGATACGCAGTATTTT. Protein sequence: CASSSGQGVDTQYF.

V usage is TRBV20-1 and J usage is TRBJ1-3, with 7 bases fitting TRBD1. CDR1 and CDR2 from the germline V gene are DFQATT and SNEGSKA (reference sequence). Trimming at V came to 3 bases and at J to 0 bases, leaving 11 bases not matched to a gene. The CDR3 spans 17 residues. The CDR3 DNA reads TGCAGTGCTAGGATGGGGGGACAGAGGTTCTCTGGAAACACCATATATTTT. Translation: CSARMGGQRFSGNTIYF.

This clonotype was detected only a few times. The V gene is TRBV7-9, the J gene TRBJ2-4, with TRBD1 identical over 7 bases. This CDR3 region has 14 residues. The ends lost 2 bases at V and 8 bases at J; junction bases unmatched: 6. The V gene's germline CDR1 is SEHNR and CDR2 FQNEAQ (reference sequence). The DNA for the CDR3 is TGTGCCAGCAGCTTAACACAGGGGTCGGACATTCAGTACTTC. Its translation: CASSLTQGSDIQYF. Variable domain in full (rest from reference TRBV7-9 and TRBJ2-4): DTGVSQNPRHKITKRGQNVTFRCDPISEHNRLYWYRQTLGQGPEFLTYFQNEAQLEKSRLLSDRFSAERPKGSFSTLEIQRTEQGDSAMYLCASSLTQGSDIQYFGAGTRLSVL.

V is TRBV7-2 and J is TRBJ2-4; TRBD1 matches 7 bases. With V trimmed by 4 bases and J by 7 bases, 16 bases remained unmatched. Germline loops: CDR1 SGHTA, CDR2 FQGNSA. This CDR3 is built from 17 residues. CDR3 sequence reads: CASSSEDRPAGRNIQYF. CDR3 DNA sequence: TGTGCCAGCAGCTCCGAGGACAGGCCCGCCGGTAGGAACATTCAGTACTTC.

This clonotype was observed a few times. CDR3 sequence: CAIQGLYPYEQYV. The CDR3 DNA reads as TGTGCCATCCAGGGACTCTATCCCTACGAGCAGTACGTC. This chain connects TRBV28 to TRBJ2-7; tentatively, D is TRBD2 (6 bases). The V end was cut by 10 bases, the J end by 2 bases, with 15 bases between. Germline V gives CDR1 MDHEN, CDR2 SYDVKM. The CDR3 has 13 residues.

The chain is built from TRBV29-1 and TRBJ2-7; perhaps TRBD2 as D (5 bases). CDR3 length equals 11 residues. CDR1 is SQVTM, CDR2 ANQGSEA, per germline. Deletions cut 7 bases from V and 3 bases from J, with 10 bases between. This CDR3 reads CSGTRDYEQYF. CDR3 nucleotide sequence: TGCAGCGGAACCCGGGACTACGAGCAGTACTTC.

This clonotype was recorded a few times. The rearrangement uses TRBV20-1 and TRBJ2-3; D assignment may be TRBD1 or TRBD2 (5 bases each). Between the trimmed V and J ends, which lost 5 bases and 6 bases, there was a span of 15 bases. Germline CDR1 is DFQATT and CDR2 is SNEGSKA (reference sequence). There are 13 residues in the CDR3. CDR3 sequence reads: CSAAVGWGDTQYF. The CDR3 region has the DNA TGCAGTGCTGCAGTAGGATGGGGGGATACGCAGTATTTT.

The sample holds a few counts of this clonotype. The CDR3 region is CAISGGGGVNQPQHF. In DNA form, the CDR3 reads TGTGCCATCAGTGGTGGAGGTGGGGTTAATCAGCCCCAGCATTTT. V is TRBV10-3 and J is TRBJ1-5, with D uncertain. Trimming left V 4 bases short and J 4 bases short, with 14 bases between. The V gene's germline CDR1 is ENHRY and CDR2 SYGVKD. The CDR3 runs to 15 residues.

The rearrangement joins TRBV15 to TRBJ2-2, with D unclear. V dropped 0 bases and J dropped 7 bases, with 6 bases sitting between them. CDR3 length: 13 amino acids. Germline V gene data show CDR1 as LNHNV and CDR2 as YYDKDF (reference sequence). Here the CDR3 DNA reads TGTGCCACCAGCAGAGATACGGGCGGGGAGCTGTTTTTT. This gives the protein CATSRDTGGELFF.

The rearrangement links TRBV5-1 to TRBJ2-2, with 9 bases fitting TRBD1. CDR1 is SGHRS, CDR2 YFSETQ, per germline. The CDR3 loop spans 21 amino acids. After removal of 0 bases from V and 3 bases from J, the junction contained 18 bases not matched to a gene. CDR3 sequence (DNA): TGCGCCAGCAGCTTGGTTCTTGGCAGACAGGGGGAAGTGGAATACACCGGGGAGCTGTTTTTT. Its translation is CASSLVLGRQGEVEYTGELFF.

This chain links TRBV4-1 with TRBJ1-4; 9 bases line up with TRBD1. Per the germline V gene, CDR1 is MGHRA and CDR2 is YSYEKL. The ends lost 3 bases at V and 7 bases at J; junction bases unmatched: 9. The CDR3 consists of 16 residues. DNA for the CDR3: TGCGCCAGCAGCCAGGGGATTCCGGGACAGGGTGAAAAACTGTTTTTT. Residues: CASSQGIPGQGEKLFF.

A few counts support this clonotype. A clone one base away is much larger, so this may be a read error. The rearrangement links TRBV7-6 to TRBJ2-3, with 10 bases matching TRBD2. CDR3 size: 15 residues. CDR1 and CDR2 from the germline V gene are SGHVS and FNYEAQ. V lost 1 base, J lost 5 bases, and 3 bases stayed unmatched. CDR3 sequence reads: CASSLVAGGGDTQYF. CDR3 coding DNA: TGTGCCAGCAGCTTAGTAGCGGGGGGCGGAGATACGCAGTATTTT.

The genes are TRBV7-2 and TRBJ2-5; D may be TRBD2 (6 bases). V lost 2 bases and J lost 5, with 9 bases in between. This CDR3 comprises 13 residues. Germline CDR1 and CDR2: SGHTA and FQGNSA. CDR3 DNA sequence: TGTGCCAGCAGCTTATGGCGGGGTGAGACCCAGTACTTC. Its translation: CASSLWRGETQYF.

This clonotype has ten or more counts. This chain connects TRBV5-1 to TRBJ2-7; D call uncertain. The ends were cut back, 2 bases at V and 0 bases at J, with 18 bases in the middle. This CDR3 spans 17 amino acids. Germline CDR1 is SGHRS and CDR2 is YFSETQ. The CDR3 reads CASSFVPPWSSSYEQYF. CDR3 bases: TGCGCCAGCAGCTTTGTACCGCCGTGGAGTAGCTCCTACGAGCAGTACTTC.

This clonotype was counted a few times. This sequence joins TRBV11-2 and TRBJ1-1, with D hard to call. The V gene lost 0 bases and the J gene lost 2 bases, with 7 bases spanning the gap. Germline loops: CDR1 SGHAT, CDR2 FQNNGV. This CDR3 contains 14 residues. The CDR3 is CASSLDPTNTEAFF. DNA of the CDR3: TGTGCCAGCAGCTTAGACCCAACCAACACTGAAGCTTTCTTT.

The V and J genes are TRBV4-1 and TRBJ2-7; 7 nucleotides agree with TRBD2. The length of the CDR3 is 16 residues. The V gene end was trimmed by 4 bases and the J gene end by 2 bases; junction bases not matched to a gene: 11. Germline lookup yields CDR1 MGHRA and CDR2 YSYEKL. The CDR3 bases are TGCGCCAGCAGCCCTGGGACCCGGGGGGACGCCTACGAGCAGTACTTC. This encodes CASSPGTRGDAYEQYF.

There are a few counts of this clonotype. CDR3 in amino acids: CASSLAVSGLNQPQHF. In DNA, the CDR3 is TGTGCCAGCAGTCTGGCCGTATCAGGGTTGAATCAGCCCCAGCATTTT. The V and J genes are TRBV12-3 or TRBV12-4 and TRBJ1-5; possibly TRBD1 for D (5 bases). This CDR3 has 16 residues. The ends were cut back, 5 bases at V and 4 bases at J, with 18 bases in the middle.

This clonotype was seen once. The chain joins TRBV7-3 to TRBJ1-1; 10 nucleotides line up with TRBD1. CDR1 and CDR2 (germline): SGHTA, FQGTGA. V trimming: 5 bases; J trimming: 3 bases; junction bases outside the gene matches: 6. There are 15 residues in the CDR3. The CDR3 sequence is CASSLRQGADTEAFF. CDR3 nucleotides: TGTGCCAGCAGCCTTAGACAGGGGGCAGACACTGAAGCTTTCTTT.